The 25 T cell receptor beta chains given below trace back to one sample, sequenced in a study of human T cells and chemical hapten exposure. Each CDR3 protein gets one entry after TCRdb re-called the RACE reads with MiXCR. Of around 35,000 distinct CDR3 sequences detected, around 5.9% appear once; the ten largest clones hold around 13%. Time point reported: healthy volunteer bleed at 6 weeks. Unfractionated whole blood served as the source for total RNA extraction. Sequencing input: whole blood. All receptors derive from a human donor in good health. Some clones in this sample may be carry-over from other donors' samples.

This clonotype has at least ten counts. The chain links TRBV6-1 to TRBJ2-7, with D possibly called TRBD1 or TRBD2 (5 bases each). Germline CDR1 MNHNS, CDR2 SASEGT. The CDR3 spans 12 residues. V was clipped by 8 bases and J by 4 bases, with 12 bases between them. The CDR3 DNA sequence: TGTGCCAGCGACCGGTGGGGGTACGAGCAGTACTTC. It codes for CASDRWGYEQYF.

The chain joins TRBV11-2 to TRBJ2-5; 10 bases match TRBD1. This CDR3 is 15 amino acids long. Germline V gene lookup returns CDR1 SGHAT and CDR2 FQNNGV. Trimming removed 1 base from V and 4 bases from J; junction bases left unmatched: 3. CDR3 amino acids: CASSLGGTGAETQYF. The DNA for the CDR3 is TGTGCCAGCAGCTTAGGAGGGACAGGGGCAGAGACCCAGTACTTC. Using reference TRBV11-2 and TRBJ2-5 for the parts outside the CDR3, the full variable domain is EAGVAQSPRYKIIEKRQSVAFWCNPISGHATLYWYQQILGQGPKLLIQFQNNGVVDDSQLPKDRFSAERLKGVDSTLKIQPAKLEDSAVYLCASSLGGTGAETQYFGPGTRLLVL.

This clonotype was observed many times. The J gene is TRBJ2-1, the V gene TRBV28; 8 positions agree with TRBD1. The V gene end was trimmed by 5 bases and the J gene end by 7 bases; junction bases not matched to a gene: 13. The germline V gene has CDR1 MDHEN and CDR2 SYDVKM. CDR3 length: 16 residues. The DNA of the CDR3 is TGTGCCAGCAGTACCGAGACAGGGGTGGCGAGGAATGAGCAGTTCTTC. This sequence encodes CASSTETGVARNEQFF.

This clonotype was picked up many times. This chain links TRBV29-1 with TRBJ2-1, with 11 bases identical to TRBD2. The CDR3 has 18 residues. Trimming removed 3 bases from V and 0 bases from J; junction bases left unmatched: 10. The germline V gene encodes CDR1 SQVTM and CDR2 ANQGSEA. The CDR3: CSVERTSGSFRSYNEQFF. CDR3 in DNA: TGCAGCGTTGAGCGGACTAGCGGGTCTTTTCGCTCCTACAATGAGCAGTTCTTC.

This clonotype showed up many times. The chain combines TRBV11-2 with TRBJ2-2; D is unresolved. Germline lookup yields CDR1 SGHAT and CDR2 FQNNGV. V was clipped by 0 bases and J by 0 bases, with 8 bases between them. This CDR3 region has 16 residues. CDR3: CASSLEGSSNTGELFF. The DNA for the CDR3 is TGTGCCAGCAGCTTAGAGGGCAGTTCGAACACCGGGGAGCTGTTTTTT.

This clonotype occurred many times. The chain carries TRBV7-9 and TRBJ2-3; 8 nucleotides agree with TRBD1. Germline CDR1 and CDR2: SEHNR and FQNEAQ (reference sequence). There are 15 residues in the CDR3. Unmatched junction bases numbered 7, after V lost 4 bases and J lost 4 bases. CDR3 in amino acids: CASSYSTGVSDTQYF. CDR3 nucleotide sequence: TGTGCCAGCAGCTATTCGACAGGGGTCTCAGATACGCAGTATTTT.

This clonotype was seen a handful of times. This chain connects TRBV5-1 to TRBJ1-2, with 11 bases lining up with TRBD1. This CDR3 has 15 amino acids. V shed 0 bases, J shed 5 bases, and the junction held 3 bases outside the gene matches. The germline V gene has CDR1 SGHRS and CDR2 YFSETQ. The CDR3 sequence: CASSLDGTGGYGYTF. DNA for the CDR3: TGCGCCAGCAGCTTGGACGGGACAGGGGGATATGGCTACACCTTC.

Details on this clonotype: This may stem from a read error, because a much larger clone lies one nucleotide away. The genes are TRBV5-1 and TRBJ2-1, with D possibly being TRBD1 or TRBD2 (6 bases each). The CDR3 consists of 14 residues. From germline, CDR1 is SGHRS and CDR2 YFSETQ. CDR3 nucleotides: TGCGCCAGCAGCTGGGGGGCCCAGTCCAATGAGCAGATCTTC. Translating gives CASSWGAQSNEQIF. The full variable domain, completed using reference TRBV5-1 and TRBJ2-1, is KAGVTQTPRYLIKTRGQQVTLSCSPISGHRSVSWYQQTPGQGLQFLFEYFSETQRNKGNFPGRFSGRQFSNSRSEMNVSTLELGDSALYLCASSWGAQSNEQIFGPGTRLTVL.

This clonotype was seen at least ten times. The chain employs TRBV20-1 and TRBJ2-7; D is ambiguous. CDR3 length: 11 amino acids. The germline V gene has CDR1 DFQATT and CDR2 SNEGSKA (reference sequence). V was cut by 1 base and J by 2 bases, with 3 bases left in between. The chain's CDR3 is CSARVPYEQYF. CDR3 bases: TGCAGTGCTAGAGTTCCCTACGAGCAGTACTTC.

In its sample, this clonotype was seen many times. The chain links TRBV7-2 to TRBJ2-1; 7 bases are a match to TRBD1. The CDR3 is made up of 15 amino acids. Germline CDR1 is SGHTA and CDR2 is FQGNSA. The V and J ends lost 1 base and 4 bases, in that order; junction bases with no gene match: 4. This CDR3 reads CASSLGGQEYNEQFF. CDR3 in DNA: TGTGCCAGCAGCTTAGGAGGACAGGAATACAATGAGCAGTTCTTC.

This clonotype was seen ten or more times. Here the CDR3 DNA reads TGTGCCAGCAGCTCACGCGGGGGTACTAGCACAGATACGCAGTATTTT. As protein: CASSSRGGTSTDTQYF. The chain couples TRBV4-2 to TRBJ2-3; 7 bases match TRBD2. Per the germline V gene, CDR1 is LGHNA and CDR2 is YNFKEQ. CDR3 length equals 16 residues. The J segment lost 0 bases and the V segment lost 5 bases, leaving 8 bases of the junction unmatched.

This clonotype was observed a handful of times. The chain has TRBV20-1 and TRBJ2-2; no definite D call. This CDR3 comprises 14 residues. V shed 0 bases and J shed 1 base, with 6 bases lying between them. Germline CDR1 DFQATT, CDR2 SNEGSKA (reference sequence). The CDR3 DNA follows: TGCAGTGCTAGAGACAGGAGGAACACCGGGGAGCTGTTTTTT. It codes for CSARDRRNTGELFF.

This clonotype was picked up many times. The chain links TRBV6-1 to TRBJ2-7, with 9 bases identical to TRBD2. Trimming at V came to 4 bases and at J to 3 bases, leaving 7 bases not matched to a gene. The length of the CDR3 is 15 residues. The V gene's germline CDR1 is MNHNS and CDR2 SASEGT. Here the CDR3 DNA reads TGTGCCAGCAGTGGCGGATTTAGCGGGAGCTACGAGCAGTACTTC. This translates into CASSGGFSGSYEQYF.

The chain recombines TRBV12-3 or TRBV12-4 with TRBJ2-3; 13 bases fit TRBD2. V lost 6 bases and J lost 5; bases outside the gene matches: 5. The length of the CDR3 is 15 residues. CDR3 amino acids: CASRWGTSGEDTQYF. CDR3 nucleotides: TGTGCCAGCAGATGGGGGACTAGCGGGGAAGATACGCAGTATTTT.

Only a few counts were recorded for this clonotype. V gene TRBV29-1 combines with J gene TRBJ1-1; D not resolved. The germline V gene encodes CDR1 SQVTM and CDR2 ANQGSEA. The CDR3 extends over 13 amino acids. V gave up 4 bases and J gave up 5 bases, with 14 bases separating them. The CDR3 DNA follows: TGCAGCGTTGGGGATGGGTTGCATACTGAAGCTTTCTTT. Residues: CSVGDGLHTEAFF.

The table lists this clonotype with a few counts. The chain is built from TRBV7-9 and TRBJ1-2, with 10 bases aligning to TRBD1. J was trimmed by 8 bases and V by 6 bases; bases with no gene match: 9. Germline lookup yields CDR1 SEHNR and CDR2 FQNEAQ (reference sequence). The CDR3 extends over 14 amino acids. The CDR3: CASRTGTGVPGYTF. The CDR3 bases are TGTGCCAGCAGGACGGGGACAGGGGTGCCCGGCTACACCTTC.

This clonotype appeared many times. V and J are TRBV12-5 and TRBJ1-1; D is undetermined. CDR1 and CDR2 from the germline V gene are LGHNT and FRNRAP. The V gene lost 6 bases and the J gene lost 0 bases, with 17 bases spanning the gap. The length of the CDR3 is 16 residues. The DNA for the CDR3 is TGTGCTAGTGGCCCTGGGTCCCCCTCCGTGAACACTGAAGCTTTCTTT. Translating gives CASGPGSPSVNTEAFF.

This clonotype has only a few counts. CDR3 DNA: TGTGCCAGCAGCCTGAGCGGGGCCGCCTACGAGCAGTACTTC. Its protein is CASSLSGAAYEQYF. This chain uses TRBV7-9 with TRBJ2-7; 7 bases are a match to TRBD2. Unmatched junction bases numbered 6, after V lost 5 bases and J lost 2 bases. The germline gives CDR1 SEHNR, CDR2 FQNEAQ (reference sequence). The CDR3 extends over 14 amino acids.

In this sample, this clonotype turned up a few times. The chain uses TRBV7-2 and TRBJ2-7, with a possible D match to TRBD2 (6 bases). CDR3 length equals 14 residues. The V gene's germline CDR1 is SGHTA and CDR2 FQGNSA. The V end lost 3 bases, the J end lost 4 bases, and 13 bases lay between the germline ends. CDR3 region: CASSFHRERYEQYF. CDR3 in DNA: TGTGCCAGCAGCTTTCACCGGGAGAGGTACGAGCAGTACTTC.

Only a few counts were recorded for this clonotype. The chain combines TRBV12-3 or TRBV12-4 with TRBJ1-6; 10 bases map to TRBD1. CDR3 length: 13 residues. V lost 6 bases to trimming and J lost 13 bases; unmatched junction nucleotides: 6. CDR3 protein: CASSAGTGVPLHF. CDR3 coding DNA: TGTGCCAGCAGCGCCGGGACAGGGGTGCCCCTCCACTTT.

The chain employs TRBV4-1 and TRBJ2-1; D unresolved. The V gene lost 1 base and the J gene lost 4 bases, with 11 bases spanning the gap. CDR1 MGHRA and CDR2 YSYEKL come from the germline V gene. The CDR3 is 15 amino acids. The CDR3 bases are TGCGCCAGCAGCCAAGGGTCAACAGCTTACAATGAGCAGTTCTTC. Translation: CASSQGSTAYNEQFF.

This clonotype came up many times. The DNA for the CDR3 is TGTGCCAGCAGCAAGCTACAGGGAGCCTTCACAGATACGCAGTATTTT. Translating gives CASSKLQGAFTDTQYF. The rearrangement links TRBV9 to TRBJ2-3; possibly TRBD1 for D (6 bases). The germline V gene has CDR1 SGDLS and CDR2 YYNGEE. The CDR3 runs to 16 residues. Trimming left V 4 bases short and J 2 bases short, with 17 bases between.

Details on this clonotype: Possible read error: a much larger clone is one base away. The chain combines TRBV27 with TRBJ1-4, with D possibly being TRBD1 (6 bases). Germline V gene data show CDR1 as MNHEY and CDR2 as SMNVEV (reference sequence). V was pared by 5 bases and J by 0 bases, with 13 bases between. The CDR3 length is 16 residues. In DNA form, the CDR3 reads TGTGCCAGCAGTCACGGGGACACAACAACTAATGAAAAACTGTTTTTT. This encodes CASSHGDTTTNEKLFF.

This clonotype has only a few counts. The rearrangement uses TRBV29-1 and TRBJ2-3; weak D call: TRBD1 (5 bases). V lost 4 bases to trimming and J lost 7 bases, with 12 bases between them. CDR1 SQVTM and CDR2 ANQGSEA come from the germline V gene. The CDR3 loop spans 12 amino acids. CDR3 sequence: CSVADSPHTQYF. CDR3 nucleotides: TGCAGCGTTGCCGACAGCCCTCATACGCAGTATTTT.

In this sample, this clonotype turned up many times. The CDR3 DNA reads as TGCAGTGCTTCACCGACTTCCATGGAGCTGTTTTTT. It codes for CSASPTSMELFF. The J gene is TRBJ2-2, the V gene TRBV20-1; D gene unclear. Germline V CDR1 and CDR2: DFQATT, SNEGSKA (reference sequence). This CDR3 contains 12 residues. Trimming cost V 5 bases and J 10 bases, with 14 bases left between them.